Listed below are T cell receptor beta chains from one sample, sequenced in a study of T cell repertoires in cytomegalovirus infection. These receptors' antigens are unknown. TCRdb reprocessed the reads with MiXCR, giving one entry per CDR3 protein. Of roughly 130,000 distinct CDR3 sequences in the sample, under 30% are singletons; the top ten hold almost 35%. Sequenced input: PBMCs, sequenced either directly or after in vitro stimulation (not recorded which). These receptors came from a human donor in good health (CMV status not recorded). Some clones in this sample may be carry-over from other donors' samples. CDR3s include the opening cysteine and the closing phenylalanine or tryptophan. D genes are given only for firm matches. Clone size is stated in some rows and not others, as once, few, many or a class when expanded.

TGTGCCAGCAGCGGAGGGCTAGATACGCAGTATTTT	CASSGGLDTQYF	TRBV28	TRBJ2-3	.	.
TGTGCCAGCAGTAGCGGGTATGAGCAGTTCTTC	CASSSGYEQFF	TRBV28	TRBJ2-1	.	.
TGTGCCAGCAGCCGGGCCATGAACGAGCAGTACTTC	CASSRAMNEQYF	TRBV12-3/TRBV12-4	TRBJ2-7	.	few
TGTGCCAGCAGTTACGAGAGGACGATACCTGAAGCTTTCTTT	CASSYERTIPEAFF	TRBV6-5	TRBJ1-1	.	few
TGTGCCAGCAGCTTAGGGGCGGGACCCCAAGAGACCCAGTACTTC	CASSLGAGPQETQYF	TRBV7-2	TRBJ2-5	.	many
TGCGCCAGCAGCCAAGAATCGGCAGGGGTGACTGAAGCTTTCTTT	CASSQESAGVTEAFF	TRBV4-3	TRBJ1-1	.	.
TGTGCCAGCGGGAGGGTTCCCTCACCCCTCCACTTT	CASGRVPSPLHF	TRBV28	TRBJ1-6	.	.
TGTGCCAGCACCCCCACCTCCCAGCCCGCTGGGATTAGCAATCAGCCCCAGCATTTT	CASTPTSQPAGISNQPQHF	TRBV6-1	TRBJ1-5	.	many
TGCAGTGCTGCCAAGGCCGGGACAGGGAGGAACGAGCAGTTCTTC	CSAAKAGTGRNEQFF	TRBV20-1	TRBJ2-1	TRBD1	few
TGTGCCAGCAGCTTAGGCAATCCCTACGAGCAGTACTTC	CASSLGNPYEQYF	TRBV7-2	TRBJ2-7	.	many